A single T cell receptor (beta chain) is shown here with its context. The antigen it recognizes is unknown. Within one base of it there is no much larger clone, and no base qualities were kept. The immunoSEQ Assay, a bias-controlled multiplex PCR, was used to amplify TCRbeta CDR3 regions from genomic DNA. On the study's bioinformatics: The number of nucleated cells in each sample was estimated by amplification of reference gene primers within the assay. Sequence reads were collapsed and filtered to measure the absolute abundance of every unique TCRbeta CDR3 rearrangement. For each sample, productive Simpson clonality was calculated by taking the square root of Simpson's diversity index across productive rearrangements. Held by TCRdb, this immuneACCESS table contains in-frame sequences only and omits some clones. Under half of the omission traces to an unresolved V gene where checked; the cause of the rest is unknown. That table is the source of V, J and clone size, and D and trimming were worked out from the DNA. The table for this sample lists a few hundred thousand clones; 70% to 90% of them were counted only once. 4.6% of the sample goes to the ten largest clones.

The data belong to a study of blood T cell repertoires in COVID-19 (TCRdb year 2020). Looking at the study overall: Collaborator samples came from the United States, Italy and Spain and covered acute and convalescent phases of COVID-19. Deeply sampled blood TCRbeta repertoires from subjects exposed to, actively infected with, or recovered from COVID-19 were included in the dataset. The repertoires were made available in a free public database intended to serve as a resource for research on the immune response to SARS-CoV-2. The prospective study material was composed of cDNA or gDNA derived from T cells, B-cell-depleted T cells, or PBMCs. A de-identified subject ID, COVID-19 status, age in years and sex were almost always included in the sample metadata. HLA class I and class II types, where available, came from metadata supplied by the sample provider rather than from assay-based typing. Samples were obtained from the ongoing ImmuneRACE study (first 160 participants) and from about 1,300 subjects provided by 6 global collaborators.

From cysteine to phenylalanine, the CDR3 is 12 amino acids long. Only the CDR3 region is kept as DNA, spanning 36 bases read in frame from base 1. The germline V gene (reference sequence) yields LNHDA for CDR1 and SQIVND for CDR2. At the junction V is shortened by 9 bases and J by 1 base, with 9 bases in between. Paper-wide results and their limitations: The amount of clinical and demographic metadata varied by source and participant and was provided uncurated.

A second Seattle source provided samples from volunteer blood donors who had recovered from COVID-19. Each collaborating institution followed its own protocols to collect whole blood in K2EDTA tubes. For TCRbeta analysis, collaborator samples were shipped as frozen whole blood, as isolated PBMCs, or as DNA extracted from either sample type. This TCR was sampled from a man in his sixties who had recovered from COVID-19. Here the chain combines TRBV19 and TRBJ1-2; the D gene assignment is ambiguous. The sequencing input was peripheral blood. At the DNA level, the sequence is TGTGCCAGCGGTGAACGTAACTATGGCTACACCTTC. Translated, it gives CASGERNYGYTF.